These 18 T cell receptor beta chains share one sample of origin, sequenced in a study of blood T cell repertoires in COVID-19. Data came from immunoSEQ multiplex PCR; TCRdb stores just in-frame clones and leaves some out. The data show approximately 300,000 clones, with around 90% seen just once and roughly 7% held by the top ten. The sample comprised peripheral blood. These receptors originate from a woman aged 25 to 45 with COVID-19, enrolled during active disease.

The chain couples TRBV24-1 to TRBJ2-3; 8 bases map to TRBD2. CDR3 length: 16 amino acids. Germline CDR1 reads KGHDR; CDR2 reads SFDVKD. Trimming cost V 3 bases and J 5 bases; bases outside gene matches: 9. Here the CDR3 DNA reads TGTGCCACCAGTGATCCCCTCAGCGGGAGATTAGATACGCAGTATTTT. Amino acid sequence: CATSDPLSGRLDTQYF.

This chain joins TRBV2 and TRBJ2-5, with 10 bases aligning to TRBD2. Germline V gives CDR1 SNHLY, CDR2 FYNNEI. After removal of 2 bases from V and 4 bases from J, the junction contained 4 bases not matched to a gene. The CDR3 is made up of 15 amino acids. Here the CDR3 DNA reads TGTGCCAGCAGTGAACCTAGCGGGAGAGGAGAGACCCAGTACTTC. Its protein is CASSEPSGRGETQYF.

The J gene is TRBJ1-3, the V gene TRBV6-4; 9 nucleotides agree with TRBD1. The germline gives CDR1 MRHNA, CDR2 SNTAGT. Trimming cost V 2 bases and J 6 bases; bases outside gene matches: 5. This CDR3 contains 15 residues. CDR3 DNA: TGTGCCAGCAGTGACAGACAGGGGGAGACAAACACCATATATTTT. Protein product: CASSDRQGETNTIYF.

The chain couples TRBV19 to TRBJ1-4; possibly TRBD1 for D (5 bases). Germline V gene lookup returns CDR1 LNHDA and CDR2 SQIVND (reference sequence). Trimming left V 6 bases short and J 8 bases short, with 16 bases between. The CDR3 sequence is 14 residues long. The CDR3 sequence: CASSTGQGGEKLFF. The CDR3 DNA reads as TGTGCCAGTAGCACTGGGCAGGGAGGAGAAAAACTGTTTTTT.

The rearrangement links TRBV19 to TRBJ1-6; D possibly corresponds to TRBD1 (6 bases). CDR3 length equals 14 residues. Trimming took off 3 bases at V and 8 bases at J, with 11 bases between the two ends. Germline V gives CDR1 LNHDA, CDR2 SQIVND (reference sequence). The CDR3 DNA sequence: TGTGCCAGTAGTATGCCGACAGGCCATTCACCCCTCCACTTT. Its protein is CASSMPTGHSPLHF.

The rearrangement uses TRBV29-1 and TRBJ1-3; D remains unclear. V was cut by 5 bases and J by 4 bases, with 15 bases left in between. The CDR3 runs to 14 residues. Germline V gives CDR1 SQVTM, CDR2 ANQGSEA. CDR3 sequence (DNA): TGCAGCGTTCGGGAAGTAGGGAAAGGAAACACCATATATTTT. The encoded protein is CSVREVGKGNTIYF.

The genes are TRBV6-4 and TRBJ1-2, with D perhaps TRBD1 (5 bases). The CDR3 is 15 residues long. From germline, CDR1 is MRHNA and CDR2 SNTAGT. Trimming pared 5 bases from V and 5 bases from J, leaving 18 bases between. DNA of the CDR3: TGTGCCAGCAGTCCCGGGGAGGGGAATGGGTATGGCTACACCTTC. Residues: CASSPGEGNGYGYTF.

This sequence joins TRBV4-3 and TRBJ2-2; TRBD2 aligns across 13 bases. CDR3 length equals 15 residues. Looked up from germline, CDR1 is LGHNA and CDR2 is YSLEER. V dropped 3 bases and J dropped 7; count of bases not matched to a gene: 2. In nucleotides, the CDR3 is TGCGCCAGCAGCCAGGGACTAGCGGGGATCGGGGAGCTGTTTTTT. Protein product: CASSQGLAGIGELFF.

This chain uses TRBV28 with TRBJ2-7, with D uncertain. Trimming left V 5 bases short and J 3 bases short, with 8 bases between. Germline V gives CDR1 MDHEN, CDR2 SYDVKM. This CDR3 spans 12 amino acids. The CDR3 DNA reads TGTGCCAGCAGTGACTTAAACTACGAGCAGTACTTC. This encodes CASSDLNYEQYF.

The V gene is TRBV6-5, the J gene TRBJ2-7, with D possibly matching TRBD1 (6 bases). Trimming removed 5 bases at V and 4 bases at J, with 12 bases between. Germline assignment: CDR1 MNHEY and CDR2 SVGAGI. CDR3 size: 13 residues. CDR3 coding DNA: TGTGCCAGCAGTATTACAGGGTTATACGAGCAGTACTTC. Amino acids: CASSITGLYEQYF.

This clone was observed a handful of times. This chain uses TRBV2 with TRBJ2-1, with D uncertain. Germline CDR1 and CDR2: SNHLY and FYNNEI. The germline V and J ends were trimmed by 4 bases and 7 bases, with 8 bases remaining between them. CDR3 length: 12 residues. This chain's CDR3 is CASSGALNEQFF. The CDR3 bases are TGTGCCAGCAGTGGCGCGCTGAATGAGCAGTTCTTC.

This chain uses TRBV4-1 with TRBJ2-7, with a weak D call TRBD2 (5 bases). Trimming removed 3 bases from V and 0 bases from J, with 15 bases in between. The germline V gene has CDR1 MGHRA and CDR2 YSYEKL. The CDR3 extends over 16 amino acids. Here the CDR3 reads CASSQSRSGSSYEQYF. The CDR3, as DNA: TGCGCCAGCAGCCAGTCTAGAAGCGGCAGCTCCTACGAGCAGTACTTC.

The chain recombines TRBV9 with TRBJ2-1, with D possibly matching TRBD2 (6 bases). This CDR3 is built from 15 residues. Trimming removed 2 bases from V and 4 bases from J, with 13 bases in between. Germline CDR1 SGDLS, CDR2 YYNGEE. CDR3 region: CASSVLTSPYNEQFF. As DNA, the CDR3 is TGTGCCAGCAGCGTCCTGACTAGTCCGTACAATGAGCAGTTCTTC.

This chain joins TRBV9 and TRBJ1-3; TRBD1 aligns across 7 bases. Trimming at V came to 3 bases and at J to 4 bases, leaving 4 bases not matched to a gene. This CDR3 region has 14 residues. Germline-derived CDR1 and CDR2 are SGDLS and YYNGEE. In nucleotides, the CDR3 is TGTGCCAGCAGCGCGGGACAGAGGGGAAACACCATATATTTT. Amino acid sequence: CASSAGQRGNTIYF.

This chain links TRBV28 with TRBJ2-7; 8 nucleotides align to TRBD1. The CDR3 sequence is 14 residues long. Trimming cost V 10 bases and J 2 bases; bases outside gene matches: 10. Germline CDR1 reads MDHEN; CDR2 reads SYDVKM. The CDR3 DNA sequence: TGTGCCACCGCCCCCGGGACAGGAACCTACGAGCAGTACTTC. Its protein is CATAPGTGTYEQYF.

This sequence joins TRBV10-3 and TRBJ1-3, with 8 bases that match TRBD1. Germline V gene sequence: CDR1 ENHRY, CDR2 SYGVKD. CDR3 size: 14 residues. V was clipped by 6 bases and J by 4 bases; unmatched bases: 5. DNA of the CDR3: TGTGCCATCAGGTCCACAGGGGGAGGAAACACCATATATTTT. Protein sequence: CAIRSTGGGNTIYF.

The chain recombines TRBV2 with TRBJ2-1; TRBD2 aligns across 14 bases. Losses at the gene ends were 6 bases for V and 15 bases for J; bases not matched to a gene: 7. The CDR3 extends over 13 amino acids. Looked up from germline, CDR1 is SNHLY and CDR2 is FYNNEI. DNA of the CDR3: TGTGCCAGCAGGGGGACTAGCGGGAGTTCCTGGTTCTTC. Translation: CASRGTSGSSWFF.

This clone occurred a few times. CDR3 region: CASSLTTGTGAYEQYF. Here the CDR3 DNA reads TGTGCCAGCAGCCTTACAACCGGGACAGGGGCCTACGAGCAGTACTTC. The rearrangement joins TRBV7-9 to TRBJ2-7, with TRBD1 matching over 10 bases. The CDR3 is made up of 16 amino acids. Germline V gene lookup returns CDR1 SEHNR and CDR2 FQNEAQ (reference sequence). V shed 5 bases, J shed 2 bases, and the junction held 9 bases outside the gene matches.